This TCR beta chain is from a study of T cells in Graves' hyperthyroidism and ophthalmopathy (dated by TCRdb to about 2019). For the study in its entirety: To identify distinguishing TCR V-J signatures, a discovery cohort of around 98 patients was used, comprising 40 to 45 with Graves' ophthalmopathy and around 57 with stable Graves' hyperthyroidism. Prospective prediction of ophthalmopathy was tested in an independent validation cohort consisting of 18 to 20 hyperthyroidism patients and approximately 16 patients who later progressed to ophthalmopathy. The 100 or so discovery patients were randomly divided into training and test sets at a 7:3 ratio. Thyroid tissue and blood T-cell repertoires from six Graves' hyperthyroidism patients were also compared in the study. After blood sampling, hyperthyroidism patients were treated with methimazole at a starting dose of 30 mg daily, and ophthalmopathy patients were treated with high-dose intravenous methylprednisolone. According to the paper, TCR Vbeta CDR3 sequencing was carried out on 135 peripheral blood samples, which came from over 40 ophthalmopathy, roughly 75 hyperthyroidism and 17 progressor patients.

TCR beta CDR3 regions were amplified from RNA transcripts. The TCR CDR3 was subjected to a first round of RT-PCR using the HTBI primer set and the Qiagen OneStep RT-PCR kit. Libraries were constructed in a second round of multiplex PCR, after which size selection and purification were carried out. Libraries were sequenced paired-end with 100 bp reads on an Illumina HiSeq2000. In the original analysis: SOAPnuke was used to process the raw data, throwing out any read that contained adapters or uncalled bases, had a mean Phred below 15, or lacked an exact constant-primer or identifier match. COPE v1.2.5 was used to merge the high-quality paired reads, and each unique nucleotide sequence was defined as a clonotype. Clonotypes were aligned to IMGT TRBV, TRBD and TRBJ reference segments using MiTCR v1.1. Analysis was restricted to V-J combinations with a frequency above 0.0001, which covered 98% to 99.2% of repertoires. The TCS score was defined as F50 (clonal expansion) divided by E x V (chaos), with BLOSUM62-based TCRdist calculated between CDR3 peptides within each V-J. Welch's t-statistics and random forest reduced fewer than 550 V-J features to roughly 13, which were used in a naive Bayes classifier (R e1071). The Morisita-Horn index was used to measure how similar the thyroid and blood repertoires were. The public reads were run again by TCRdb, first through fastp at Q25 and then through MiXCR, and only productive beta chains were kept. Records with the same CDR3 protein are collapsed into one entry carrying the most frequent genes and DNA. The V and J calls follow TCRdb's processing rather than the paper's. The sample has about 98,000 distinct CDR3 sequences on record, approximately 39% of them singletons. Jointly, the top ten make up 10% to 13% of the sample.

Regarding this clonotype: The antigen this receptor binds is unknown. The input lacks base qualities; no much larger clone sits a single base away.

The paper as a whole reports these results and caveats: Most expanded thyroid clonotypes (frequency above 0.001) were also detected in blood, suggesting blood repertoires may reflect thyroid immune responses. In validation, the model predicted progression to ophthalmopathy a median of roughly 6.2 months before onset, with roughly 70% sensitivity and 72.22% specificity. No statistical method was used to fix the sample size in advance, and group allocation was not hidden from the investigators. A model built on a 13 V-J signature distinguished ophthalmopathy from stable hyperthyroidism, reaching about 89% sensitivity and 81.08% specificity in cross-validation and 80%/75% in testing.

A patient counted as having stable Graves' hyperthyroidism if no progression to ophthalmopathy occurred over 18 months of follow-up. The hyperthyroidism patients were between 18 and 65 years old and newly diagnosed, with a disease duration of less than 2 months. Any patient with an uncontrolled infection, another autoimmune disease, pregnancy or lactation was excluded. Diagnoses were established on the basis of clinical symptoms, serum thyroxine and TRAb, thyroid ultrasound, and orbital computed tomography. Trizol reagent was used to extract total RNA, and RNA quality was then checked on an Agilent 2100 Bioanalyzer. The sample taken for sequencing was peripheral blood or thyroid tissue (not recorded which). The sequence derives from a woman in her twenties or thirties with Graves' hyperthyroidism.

Here the CDR3 is given as CASSGGHYAGELFF. In nucleotide form, the sequence is TGTGCCAGCAGCGGCGGACATTACGCCGGGGAGCTGTTTTTT. The chain employs TRBV9 and TRBJ2-2; tentative D gene TRBD1, with 5 bases matching. The CDR3 runs 14 amino acids, cysteine and phenylalanine included. The kept DNA is CDR3 alone, 42 bases in frame from the first base. CDR1 and CDR2 are drawn from the germline V gene: SGDLS, YYNGEE. The junction shows trimming of 3 bases on V and 6 bases on J, plus 12 bases between the germline ends. The full variable domain, with segments outside the CDR3 supplied by the reference TRBV9 and TRBJ2-2 proteins, appears as DSGVTQTPKHLITATGQRVTLRCSPRSGDLSVYWYQQSLDQGLQFLIQYYNGEERAKGNILERFSAQQFPDLHSELNLSSLELGDSALYFCASSGGHYAGELFFGEGSRLTVL.